Shown below are 11 T cell receptor beta chains from a single sample sequenced in a study of T cell repertoires in ileal Crohn's disease. Time point meaning: neoterminal ileum biopsy at postoperative endoscopy, about 6 months after surgery. Measured with immunoSEQ multiplex PCR; TCRdb has only the in-frame clones, and not every one. This sample yields fewer than 9,500 clones, of which around four fifths are seen a single time; less than 8.5% belongs to the top ten. The sample comprised ileal tissue. The receptors derive from an adult with Crohn's disease.

V gene TRBV6-5 combines with J gene TRBJ1-4; perhaps TRBD1 as D (5 bases). Looked up from germline, CDR1 is MNHEY and CDR2 is SVGAGI. CDR3 length: 14 residues. Deletions cut 6 bases from V and 8 bases from J, with 16 bases between. In nucleotides, the CDR3 is TGTGCCAGCAGCCTCGGGAGGGGAGACGAAAAACTGTTTTTT. Its protein is CASSLGRGDEKLFF.

The chain has TRBV6-6 and TRBJ1-1, with a tentative D call TRBD1 (5 bases). This CDR3 has 14 amino acids. Trimming cost V 8 bases and J 4 bases, with 17 bases left between them. Germline V gene data show CDR1 as MNHNY and CDR2 as SVGAGI (reference sequence). CDR3 in amino acids: CASRRGEDSTEAFF. Written as DNA, the CDR3 is TGTGCCAGCCGACGGGGGGAGGACTCCACTGAAGCTTTCTTT.

The chain has TRBV27 and TRBJ2-3; TRBD2 aligns across 7 bases. The CDR3 totals 14 residues. With V trimmed by 3 bases and J by 7 bases, 7 bases remained unmatched. The germline V gene encodes CDR1 MNHEY and CDR2 SMNVEV (reference sequence). The CDR3 sequence is CASSLSSGRNTQYF. The CDR3 nucleotides read TGTGCCAGCAGTTTGAGTAGCGGGCGTAATACGCAGTATTTT.

The chain uses TRBV18 and TRBJ2-3; a possible D gene is TRBD2 (6 bases). CDR3 size: 15 residues. Looked up from germline, CDR1 is KGHSH and CDR2 is LQKENI. Deletions cut 3 bases from V and 1 base from J, with 11 bases between. DNA of the CDR3: TGTGCCAGCTCACCGAGGGCTAGCGGCACAGATACGCAGTATTTT. Protein: CASSPRASGTDTQYF.

V gene TRBV7-2 combines with J gene TRBJ1-2; D is uncertain. The germline V gene has CDR1 SGHTA and CDR2 FQGNSA. The V gene lost 0 bases and the J gene lost 2 bases, with 10 bases spanning the gap. The CDR3 loop spans 15 amino acids. The CDR3 region is CASSLAIQMNYGYTF. DNA of the CDR3: TGTGCCAGCAGCTTAGCAATACAGATGAACTATGGCTACACCTTC.

The chain carries TRBV30 and TRBJ1-1, with a tentative D call TRBD1 (6 bases). V gave up 3 bases and J gave up 0 bases, with 8 bases separating them. CDR1 is GTSNPN and CDR2 is SVGIG in the germline V gene (reference sequence). This CDR3 spans 13 amino acids. In DNA, the CDR3 is TGTGCCTGGAGCAGGGGTCTGAACACTGAAGCTTTCTTT. This codes for CAWSRGLNTEAFF.

The genes are TRBV28 and TRBJ2-1; 9 nucleotides agree with TRBD2. Germline V CDR1 and CDR2: MDHEN, SYDVKM. The CDR3 consists of 15 residues. V trimming: 2 bases; J trimming: 6 bases; junction bases outside the gene matches: 5. The CDR3 bases are TGTGCCAGCAGTTTAGGGCGGGGGGGCTTCAATGAGCAGTTCTTC. Translation gives CASSLGRGGFNEQFF.

V gene TRBV11-2 combines with J gene TRBJ1-1, with D perhaps TRBD1 (5 bases). The CDR3 runs to 13 residues. V lost 0 bases and J lost 5, with 7 bases in between. Germline CDR1 and CDR2: SGHAT and FQNNGV. The CDR3 sequence is CASSLERGTEAFF. In DNA, the CDR3 is TGTGCCAGCAGCTTAGAACGGGGGACTGAAGCTTTCTTT.

The chain recombines TRBV27 with TRBJ2-2; D is unresolved. CDR3 size: 14 residues. V gave up 1 base and J gave up 6 bases, with 9 bases separating them. Germline values: CDR1 MNHEY, CDR2 SMNVEV (reference sequence). CDR3 residues: CASSLWLEAGELFF. The DNA for the CDR3 is TGTGCCAGCAGTTTATGGCTAGAAGCCGGGGAGCTGTTTTTT.

There are a few counts of this clone. J is TRBJ1-5 and V is TRBV9; 7 bases map to TRBD1. This CDR3 has 15 amino acids. The V and J ends lost 3 bases and 0 bases, in that order; junction bases with no gene match: 3. CDR1 and CDR2 from the germline V gene are SGDLS and YYNGEE. CDR3 region: CASSGQGDSNQPQHF. For the CDR3, the DNA is TGTGCCAGCAGCGGGCAGGGGGATAGCAATCAGCCCCAGCATTTT.

In nucleotides, the CDR3 is TGTGCCAGCAGCTTCAGGGCAGGGGGCAACTATGGCTACACCTTC. Protein sequence: CASSFRAGGNYGYTF. V and J are TRBV11-2 and TRBJ1-2, with 8 bases lining up with TRBD1. This CDR3 region has 15 residues. CDR1 SGHAT and CDR2 FQNNGV come from the germline V gene. The V gene end was trimmed by 3 bases and the J gene end by 2 bases; junction bases not matched to a gene: 5. The whole variable domain, filled in from reference TRBV11-2 and TRBJ1-2, reads EAGVAQSPRYKIIEKRQSVAFWCNPISGHATLYWYQQILGQGPKLLIQFQNNGVVDDSQLPKDRFSAERLKGVDSTLKIQPAKLEDSAVYLCASSFRAGGNYGYTFGSGTRLTVV.